A single sample is the source of the 3 T cell receptor beta chains below, sequenced in a study of identifying expanded T cells in peripheral blood. Repertoires were generated with immunoSEQ multiplex PCR, while TCRdb's copy carries only in-frame clones and drops some. The sample includes over 75,000 clones, around 88% seen only once; the top ten take around 4.1%. The sample comprised blood. The receptor source for this set is a person aged 18 to 69 in good health.

Concerning this clone itself: An end of the junction does not agree with germline; a read error may underlie this. In the same sample, other DNA sequences code for this CDR3. The chain recombines TRBV28 with TRBJ2-7, with 10 bases identical to TRBD1. Germline assignment: CDR1 MDHEN and CDR2 SYDVKM. This CDR3 spans 15 amino acids. The CDR3: CASRPGTGAFYEQYF. In DNA form, the CDR3 reads TGTGCCAGCAGACCCGGGACAGGGGCCTTCTACGAGCAATACTTC.

The V and J genes are TRBV7-8 and TRBJ1-1; D gene ambiguous. From germline, CDR1 is SGHVS and CDR2 FQNEAQ. Trimming stripped 4 bases from V and 7 bases from J, with 16 bases between. This CDR3 comprises 14 residues. CDR3 nucleotides: TGTGCCAGCAGCTCACGACTAGAGTTAGTTGAAGCTTTCTTT. Protein product: CASSSRLELVEAFF. Based on the CDR3 plus reference TRBV7-8 and TRBJ1-1, the full variable domain is GAGVSQSPRYKVAKRGQDVALRCDPISGHVSLFWYQQALGQGPEFLTYFQNEAQLDKSGLPSDRFFAERPEGSVSTLKIQRTQQEDSAVYLCASSSRLELVEAFFGQGTRLTVV.

The J gene is TRBJ2-7, the V gene TRBV13; tentative D call: TRBD1 (5 bases). Germline loops: CDR1 PRHDT, CDR2 FYEKMQ (reference sequence). This CDR3 comprises 12 residues. With 6 bases removed from V and 0 bases from J, the gap between germline ends came to 6 bases. The CDR3 here is CASSTGSYEQYF. CDR3 sequence (DNA): TGTGCCAGCAGTACAGGCTCCTACGAGCAGTACTTC.